The 25 T cell receptor beta chains below come from one sample, sequenced in a study of blood T cell repertoires in COVID-19. Sequencing was performed with immunoSEQ multiplex PCR; in TCRdb, only in-frame clones are kept and a portion is missing. The sample records 300,000 to 350,000 clones, approximately 86% being singletons. Sequenced input: peripheral blood. These receptor sequences come from a man under 40 with COVID-19, enrolled during active disease.

The genes are TRBV12-5 and TRBJ1-3; D may be TRBD1 (6 bases). From germline, CDR1 is LGHNT and CDR2 FRNRAP. Trimming left V 6 bases short and J 4 bases short, with 16 bases between. CDR3 length: 15 amino acids. The CDR3 bases are TGTGCTAGTGGCCCCGAGGGCAGGGGAGGAAACACCATATATTTT. This sequence encodes CASGPEGRGGNTIYF.

The chain joins TRBV9 to TRBJ2-3; weak D call: TRBD2 (7 bases). This CDR3 comprises 16 residues. From germline, CDR1 is SGDLS and CDR2 YYNGEE. The germline V and J ends were trimmed by 3 bases and 1 base, with 15 bases remaining between them. The DNA of the CDR3 is TGTGCCAGCAGCGGGGGGGGCAGTATGGGCACAGATACGCAGTATTTT. Translating it yields CASSGGGSMGTDTQYF.

V is TRBV6-6 and J is TRBJ1-5, with D perhaps TRBD1 (5 bases). The CDR3 contains 17 residues. Trimming took off 5 bases at V and 0 bases at J, with 17 bases between the two ends. Germline V gives CDR1 MNHNY, CDR2 SVGAGI (reference sequence). CDR3 protein: CASSPRGTRYSNQPQHF. CDR3 sequence (DNA): TGTGCCAGCAGTCCTAGGGGCACCCGATATAGCAATCAGCCCCAGCATTTT.

V and J are TRBV7-2 and TRBJ1-5, with 7 bases identical to TRBD1. Germline V gives CDR1 SGHTA, CDR2 FQGNSA. Trimming took 4 bases from V and 7 from J; bases not matched to a gene: 10. The CDR3 is 15 residues long. The CDR3 DNA sequence: TGTGCCAGCAGCTCACAGGGGACGGTCCGGCAGCCCCAGCATTTT. Translated, it gives CASSSQGTVRQPQHF.

The gene calls are TRBV10-3 and TRBJ1-1; the match to TRBD1 covers 9 bases. There are 17 residues in the CDR3. Germline assignment: CDR1 ENHRY and CDR2 SYGVKD. Losses at the gene ends were 7 bases for V and 1 base for J; bases not matched to a gene: 13. In DNA form, the CDR3 reads TGTGCCATCATGTCGGGACAGGGACCAACTCCGAACACTGAAGCTTTCTTT. Translating it yields CAIMSGQGPTPNTEAFF.

The chain is built from TRBV5-1 and TRBJ2-1; maybe TRBD2 (6 bases). Germline loops: CDR1 SGHRS, CDR2 YFSETQ. V was shortened by 4 bases and J by 0 bases, with 14 bases between the two germline ends. The CDR3 is 16 amino acids. CDR3 sequence reads: CASSPPEGLSYNEQFF. The CDR3 region has the DNA TGCGCCAGCAGCCCTCCGGAGGGCCTCTCCTACAATGAGCAGTTCTTC. Full variable domain (rest looked up from reference TRBV5-1 and TRBJ2-1): KAGVTQTPRYLIKTRGQQVTLSCSPISGHRSVSWYQQTPGQGLQFLFEYFSETQRNKGNFPGRFSGRQFSNSRSEMNVSTLELGDSALYLCASSPPEGLSYNEQFFGPGTRLTVL.

V gene TRBV19 combines with J gene TRBJ2-1; 9 bases are shared with TRBD2. The CDR3 is made up of 16 amino acids. Germline trimming cut 5 bases from V and 4 bases from J; bases unmatched to any gene: 9. CDR1 is LNHDA and CDR2 is SQIVND in the germline V gene (reference sequence). In nucleotides, the CDR3 is TGTGCCAGTAGTCGTTTAGCGGGGGTCATTTACAATGAGCAGTTCTTC. It is translated as CASSRLAGVIYNEQFF.

CDR3 amino acids: CASSSGLAVRYNEQFF. CDR3 bases: TGCGCCAGCAGCTCGGGACTAGCGGTGAGATACAATGAGCAGTTCTTC. The chain joins TRBV5-1 to TRBJ2-1; 11 positions agree with TRBD2. The CDR3 is 16 amino acids. CDR1 and CDR2 (germline): SGHRS, YFSETQ. V lost 3 bases, J lost 4 bases, and 6 bases stayed unmatched.

The chain links TRBV4-1 to TRBJ2-1; 9 positions match TRBD1. The junction had 16 bases not matched to a gene; V was cut back by 5 bases and J by 8 bases. Per germline, CDR1 MGHRA and CDR2 YSYEKL. The CDR3 is 17 amino acids. The CDR3 sequence is CASSSGQGISNNYEQFF. The CDR3 DNA is TGCGCCAGCAGCTCAGGACAGGGGATTTCGAACAATTATGAGCAGTTCTTC.

The V gene is TRBV7-8, the J gene TRBJ2-5, with no clear D. The CDR3 sequence is 13 residues long. Between the trimmed V and J ends, which lost 4 bases and 2 bases, there was a span of 8 bases. The germline CDR1 and CDR2 sequences are SGHVS and FQNEAQ. The CDR3: CASSSLRQETQYF. The CDR3 nucleotides are TGTGCCAGCAGCTCTCTACGTCAAGAGACCCAGTACTTC.

V and J are TRBV5-1 and TRBJ1-1; 9 bases align to TRBD1. This CDR3 is 13 amino acids long. CDR1 and CDR2 from the germline V gene are SGHRS and YFSETQ. J was trimmed by 11 bases and V by 3 bases; bases with no gene match: 8. The CDR3 DNA reads TGCGCCAGCAGCTCCGGGACAGGGCCTGGCGCTTTCTTT. Translating it yields CASSSGTGPGAFF.

The rearrangement joins TRBV27 to TRBJ2-1, with D possibly being TRBD2 (5 bases). The CDR3 has 16 amino acids. Germline V gene sequence: CDR1 MNHEY, CDR2 SMNVEV (reference sequence). Trimming pared 7 bases from V and 0 bases from J, leaving 16 bases between. Written as DNA, the CDR3 is TGTGCCAGCATCCTCCGCGGGCCGAGCTCCTACAATGAGCAGTTCTTC. It is translated as CASILRGPSSYNEQFF.

This CDR3 is CATRDGYEQYF. The CDR3 DNA reads as TGTGCCACCAGAGACGGGTACGAGCAGTACTTC. The genes are TRBV6-5 and TRBJ2-7, with D uncertain. Germline V lookup: CDR1 MNHEY, CDR2 SVGAGI. Trimming left V 10 bases short and J 4 bases short, with 11 bases between. The CDR3 contains 11 residues.

This chain joins TRBV2 and TRBJ2-3; 8 bases are shared with TRBD2. The V gene end was trimmed by 5 bases and the J gene end by 3 bases; junction bases not matched to a gene: 7. CDR1 SNHLY and CDR2 FYNNEI come from the germline V gene. The CDR3 is made up of 15 amino acids. In DNA, the CDR3 is TGTGCCAGCAGTCAATTTAGCGGGACTACAGATACGCAGTATTTT. This codes for CASSQFSGTTDTQYF.

This clone appeared a few times. The V gene is TRBV15, the J gene TRBJ2-7; tentatively, D is TRBD1 (6 bases). The CDR3 is 12 amino acids. The V end lost 9 bases, the J end lost 1 base, and 10 bases lay between the germline ends. From germline, CDR1 is LNHNV and CDR2 YYDKDF (reference sequence). The CDR3 DNA follows: TGTGCCACTGCAGGGGATTCCTACGAGCAGTACTTC. Translated, it gives CATAGDSYEQYF. Full variable domain (remainder filled in from reference TRBV15 and TRBJ2-7): DAMVIQNPRYQVTQFGKPVTLSCSQTLNHNVMYWYQQKSSQAPKLLFHYYDKDFNNEADTPDNFQSRRPNTSFCFLDIRSPGLGDTAMYLCATAGDSYEQYFGPGTRLTVT.

The chain employs TRBV7-9 and TRBJ1-1; 8 bases align to TRBD1. Germline CDR1 SEHNR, CDR2 FQNEAQ (reference sequence). The CDR3 spans 16 residues. V lost 1 base and J lost 0; bases outside the gene matches: 4. CDR3 coding DNA: TGTGCCAGCAGCTTAGGAGGACAGGGTTTGAACACTGAAGCTTTCTTT. This gives the protein CASSLGGQGLNTEAFF.

The chain carries TRBV3-1 (or the pseudogene TRBV3-2) and TRBJ2-5; D is possibly TRBD2 (6 bases). Between the trimmed V and J ends, which lost 3 bases and 7 bases, there was a span of 15 bases. This CDR3 is 14 amino acids long. Germline V lookup: CDR1 LGHDT, CDR2 YNNKEL (reference sequence). The CDR3 DNA reads TGTGCCAGCAGCCAGACTAGTGTTTTTGGGACCCAGTACTTC. Translated: CASSQTSVFGTQYF.

This clone was detected once. The chain recombines TRBV10-3 with TRBJ2-7; 12 bases match TRBD2. The CDR3 spans 14 residues. Germline assignment: CDR1 ENHRY and CDR2 SYGVKD. With 6 bases clipped from V and 6 bases from J, the junction kept 6 bases outside the gene matches. The DNA of the CDR3 is TGTGCCATCAGGCTAGCGGGAGGGTTGGGCGAGCAGTACTTC. The encoded protein is CAIRLAGGLGEQYF.

The gene calls are TRBV25-1 and TRBJ2-5; D perhaps matches TRBD1 (6 bases). The germline V gene encodes CDR1 MGHDK and CDR2 SYGVNS. The CDR3 is 13 amino acids. The ends were cut back, 5 bases at V and 9 bases at J, with 16 bases in the middle. The DNA of the CDR3 is TGTGCCAGCAGTTTTCCCGGGACACGGTCCCAGTACTTC. Residues: CASSFPGTRSQYF.

This clone was observed a handful of times. The V gene is TRBV12-3 or TRBV12-4, the J gene TRBJ1-1; possibly TRBD1 for D (6 bases). CDR3 length: 13 residues. Trimming took 6 bases from V and 5 from J, leaving 13 bases between them. CDR3 DNA sequence: TGTGCCAGCAGCTCTACAGGGTGGACTGAAGCTTTCTTT. Translated, it gives CASSSTGWTEAFF.

This clone has a handful of counts. The chain recombines TRBV7-9 with TRBJ1-5; 8 positions agree with TRBD1. The CDR3 length is 17 residues. Per germline, CDR1 SEHNR and CDR2 FQNEAQ (reference sequence). The junction had 10 bases not matched to a gene; V was cut back by 0 bases and J by 6 bases. The CDR3 nucleotides are TGTGCCAGCAGCTTAGCGTCGGGCAGGGGGCGGCTTCAGCCCCAGCATTTT. Translated, it gives CASSLASGRGRLQPQHF.

The chain carries TRBV29-1 and TRBJ2-6, with 7 bases lining up with TRBD2. CDR3 length: 16 amino acids. The J segment lost 4 bases and the V segment lost 6 bases, leaving 12 bases of the junction unmatched. In germline, CDR1 is SQVTM, CDR2 ANQGSEA. CDR3 protein: CSVAGLGAGGANVLTF. As DNA, the CDR3 is TGCAGCGTGGCTGGACTAGGGGCCGGCGGGGCCAACGTCCTGACTTTC.

The genes are TRBV11-1 and TRBJ2-2; no reliable D call. This CDR3 has 13 residues. Germline CDR1 is SGHAT and CDR2 is FQDESV (reference sequence). The V end was cut by 2 bases, the J end by 6 bases, with 7 bases between. The CDR3 DNA sequence: TGTGCCAGCAGCTTAATGTTCGCCGGGGAGCTGTTTTTT. Amino acid sequence: CASSLMFAGELFF. Filled out from reference TRBV11-1 and TRBJ2-2, the complete variable domain reads EAEVAQSPRYKITEKSQAVAFWCDPISGHATLYWYRQILGQGPELLVQFQDESVVDDSQLPKDRFSAERLKGVDSTLKIQPAELGDSAMYLCASSLMFAGELFFGEGSRLTVL.

The count of this clone is one. The chain employs TRBV19 and TRBJ1-5, with D maybe TRBD1 (5 bases). Between the trimmed V and J ends, which lost 7 bases and 2 bases, there was a span of 18 bases. Germline CDR1 and CDR2: LNHDA and SQIVND (reference sequence). The CDR3 is made up of 16 amino acids. The CDR3 sequence is CASTPRGSWGNQPQHF. The DNA of the CDR3 is TGTGCCAGTACCCCCCGGGGGTCATGGGGCAATCAGCCCCAGCATTTT.

The J gene is TRBJ1-1, the V gene TRBV2; D is unresolved. The CDR3 length is 12 residues. The V and J ends lost 6 bases and 3 bases respectively, with 8 bases between them. From germline, CDR1 is SNHLY and CDR2 FYNNEI. CDR3 DNA: TGTGCCAGCAGGAGACTTTACACTGAAGCTTTCTTT. Its translation is CASRRLYTEAFF.